Detailed here is one TCR beta chain. The sample comes from a study of blood T cell repertoires in COVID-19. CDR1 and CDR2 (germline): KGHDR, SFDVKD. V was clipped by 2 bases and J by 7 bases; unmatched bases: 7. The CDR3 totals 15 residues. Only in-frame clones appear in the TCRdb table, and some are missing; sequencing was by immunoSEQ multiplex PCR. The sample holds about 300,000 clones; about 85% are singletons and the top ten take under 2%. The source of this sequence is a woman aged 25 to 39 who had been exposed to COVID-19. The chain carries TRBV24-1 and TRBJ1-5; 7 nucleotides align to TRBD1. The sample was PBMCs or T cells enriched from blood (not recorded which). The DNA for the CDR3 is TGTGCCACCAGTGATTCACAGGGGCTGGACCAGCCCCAGCATTTT. Residues: CATSDSQGLDQPQHF.